This TCR beta chain was recorded in a study of T cell responses to AZD1222 COVID-19 vaccine. Study-wide results and limits: Donors in the cohort were predominantly white British and more often female, and clonal diversity was possibly underestimated. Spike-specific TCRs gained breadth and depth after people received two AZD1222 doses. A reported finding is that nearly half of spike-specific TCRs target unmutated variant regions.

The table came from immunoSEQ multiplex PCR; TCRdb's copy has only in-frame clones and leaves some out. Of fewer than 75,000 clones listed, approximately 85% are singletons. In germline, CDR1 is SGHDT, CDR2 YYEEEE. Losses at the gene ends were 6 bases for V and 7 bases for J; bases not matched to a gene: 12. This CDR3 region has 15 residues. The sample holds a few counts of this clone. Its specificity is unknown. This sequence was found in an adult in good health. V and J are TRBV5-6 and TRBJ1-3, with 8 positions matching TRBD1. This material consisted of peripheral blood, taken on day 0 of AZD1222 vaccination. For the CDR3, the DNA is TGTGCCAGCACCCCAACCACAGGGGGAAGGAACACCATATATTTT. Protein sequence: CASTPTTGGRNTIYF.